This T cell receptor (beta chain) is drawn from a study of blood T cell repertoires in COVID-19. As for the study in general: Acute and convalescent COVID-19 specimens originated in the United States, Italy and Spain. From T cells, B-cell-depleted T cells, or PBMCs came the material, which was cDNA or gDNA.

Original methodology: Reference gene primers were amplified, and this amplification served to estimate nucleated cell counts. Only in-frame clones appear in the TCRdb table, and some are missing; sequencing was by immunoSEQ multiplex PCR. V and J calls and clone size are as listed in that table; D and trimming were resolved from the DNA. The sample records 200,000 to 300,000 clones, around 90% being singletons. CDR1 and CDR2 (germline): SGDLS, YYNGEE. There are 15 residues in the CDR3. V lost 0 bases to trimming and J lost 4 bases; unmatched junction nucleotides: 4. The chain uses TRBV9 and TRBJ1-1; TRBD1 agrees at 9 bases. Sequencing was performed on peripheral blood. The TCR sequence derives from a man in his thirties or forties with COVID-19, enrolled during active disease. In DNA, the CDR3 is TGTGCCAGCAGCGTAGAACAGGGGGCAGCCACTGAAGCTTTCTTT. Translated, it gives CASSVEQGAATEAFF.